A single sample gave rise to the 27 T cell receptor beta chains below, sequenced in a study of control samples from healthy donors and cancer patients. Here immunoSEQ multiplex PCR was the method, and the copy in TCRdb shows in-frame clones only, minus some. The table has roughly 150,000 clones, more than 85% seen once. The sample consisted of blood. These receptors all come from a man over 45 in good health.

This chain joins TRBV14 and TRBJ2-3, with D possibly matching TRBD2 (6 bases). The germline gives CDR1 SGHDN, CDR2 FVKESK. The V gene lost 8 bases and the J gene lost 2 bases, with 14 bases spanning the gap. The CDR3 is made up of 14 amino acids. CDR3 protein: CASGGAGFTDTQYF. CDR3 DNA sequence: TGTGCCAGCGGGGGAGCGGGTTTCACAGATACGCAGTATTTT.

The V gene is TRBV29-1, the J gene TRBJ1-1; 9 positions match TRBD1. With 8 bases clipped from V and 8 bases from J, the junction kept 12 bases outside the gene matches. The CDR3 contains 13 residues. Germline V gene sequence: CDR1 SQVTM, CDR2 ANQGSEA. The CDR3 sequence is CSSAGGQGREAFF. CDR3 bases: TGCAGCTCGGCGGGGGGACAGGGCCGAGAAGCTTTCTTT.

The gene calls are TRBV4-2 and TRBJ1-2; 10 bases align to TRBD1. Germline lookup yields CDR1 LGHNA and CDR2 YNFKEQ. V dropped 4 bases and J dropped 4; count of bases not matched to a gene: 3. The CDR3 contains 14 residues. CDR3 nucleotide sequence: TGTGCCAGCAGCCCCGGACAGGGGGTCTATGGCTACACCTTC. Translation gives CASSPGQGVYGYTF.

The rearrangement uses TRBV5-4 and TRBJ1-1; the D is unclear. From germline, CDR1 is SGHNT and CDR2 YYREEE (reference sequence). The CDR3 spans 11 residues. The V end was cut by 4 bases, the J end by 7 bases, with 8 bases between. Here the CDR3 reads CASSRQSEAFF. For the CDR3, the DNA is TGTGCCAGCAGCCGCCAGAGTGAAGCTTTCTTT. Full variable domain (outside the CDR3, taken from reference TRBV5-4 and TRBJ1-1): ETGVTQSPTHLIKTRGQQVTLRCSSQSGHNTVSWYQQALGQGPQFIFQYYREEENGRGNFPPRFSGLQFPNYSSELNVNALELDDSALYLCASSRQSEAFFGQGTRLTVV.

The chain combines TRBV28 with TRBJ2-5; possibly TRBD2 for D (5 bases). Trimming shortened V by 6 bases and J by 5 bases, and 16 bases separated the two germline ends. Germline loops: CDR1 MDHEN, CDR2 SYDVKM. CDR3 length equals 14 residues. The CDR3 region has the DNA TGTGCCAGCAGCTCCCTGACGGGGTCGGAGACCCAGTACTTC. This translates into CASSSLTGSETQYF.

The V gene is TRBV2, the J gene TRBJ2-1; 9 bases agree with TRBD2. This CDR3 contains 15 residues. The V and J ends lost 1 base and 8 bases, in that order; junction bases with no gene match: 6. In germline, CDR1 is SNHLY, CDR2 FYNNEI. CDR3 sequence (DNA): TGTGCCAGCAGTGAAGTGGTAGCGGGAGATCATGAGCAGTTCTTC. Its protein product is CASSEVVAGDHEQFF.

The chain uses TRBV5-1 and TRBJ1-1; D possibly corresponds to TRBD1 (6 bases). This CDR3 spans 16 amino acids. Germline CDR1 is SGHRS and CDR2 is YFSETQ. Trimming took 1 base from V and 1 from J, leaving 14 bases between them. The CDR3 loop is CASSLFQGTKNTEAFF. DNA for the CDR3: TGCGCCAGCAGCTTGTTTCAGGGGACAAAGAACACTGAAGCTTTCTTT.

The V gene is TRBV18, the J gene TRBJ2-1; perhaps D is TRBD1 or TRBD2 (6 bases each). Trimming cost V 1 base and J 10 bases, with 8 bases left between them. CDR3 size: 12 residues. CDR1 and CDR2 (germline): KGHSH, LQKENI. For the CDR3, the DNA is TGTGCCAGCTCACCACAGGGGGGAGAGCAGTTCTTC. Translating gives CASSPQGGEQFF.

The chain is built from TRBV11-1 and TRBJ2-7, with a possible D match to TRBD1 (6 bases). The CDR3 is 15 amino acids. The germline V gene encodes CDR1 SGHAT and CDR2 FQDESV (reference sequence). The V and J ends lost 5 bases and 0 bases respectively, with 14 bases between them. The CDR3 nucleotides are TGTGCCAGCAGCACGAACCGGGACATCTCCTACGAGCAGTACTTC. It translates to CASSTNRDISYEQYF.

The CDR3, as DNA: TGTGCCAGCAGCGGGACCCTTATCTCTGAGCAGTTCTTC. Protein sequence: CASSGTLISEQFF. V and J are TRBV2 and TRBJ2-1; the D gene could be TRBD1 or TRBD2 (5 bases each). Trimming removed 6 bases from V and 9 bases from J, with 15 bases in between. CDR3 length: 13 residues. CDR1 is SNHLY and CDR2 is FYNNEI in the germline V gene.

The V gene is TRBV7-2, the J gene TRBJ2-7, with a weak D call TRBD2 (5 bases). The CDR3 totals 12 residues. V shed 4 bases and J shed 6 bases, with 10 bases lying between them. CDR1 and CDR2 from the germline V gene are SGHTA and FQGNSA. The CDR3 DNA reads as TGTGCCAGCAGCTCGAGGGCTGGCGAGCAGTACTTC. Its translation: CASSSRAGEQYF.

The CDR3 is CASSFRGSGAPGELFF. CDR3 bases: TGTGCCAGCAGTTTCCGGGGTAGCGGAGCACCCGGGGAGCTGTTTTTT. The V call is TRBV28, the J call TRBJ2-2; a weak D match, TRBD2 (6 bases). The germline V gene has CDR1 MDHEN and CDR2 SYDVKM. The V end was cut by 3 bases, the J end by 6 bases, with 17 bases between. CDR3 size: 16 residues.

The chain employs TRBV3-1 (or the pseudogene TRBV3-2) and TRBJ1-5; the D gene is possibly TRBD1 (6 bases). V was cut by 3 bases and J by 9 bases, with 9 bases left in between. The CDR3 totals 12 residues. Germline lookup yields CDR1 LGHDT and CDR2 YNNKEL (reference sequence). The CDR3 DNA reads TGTGCCAGCAGCCACAGGGGAGGGCCCCAGCATTTT. Translating gives CASSHRGGPQHF.

The J gene is TRBJ2-7, the V gene TRBV7-2, with D possibly matching TRBD2 (6 bases). Germline-derived CDR1 and CDR2 are SGHTA and FQGNSA. The CDR3 runs to 14 residues. Trimming shortened V by 0 bases and J by 3 bases, and 9 bases separated the two germline ends. The CDR3 nucleotides are TGTGCCAGCAGCTTAGCGGCGCGGGGCTACGAGCAGTACTTC. It translates to CASSLAARGYEQYF.

J is TRBJ2-2 and V is TRBV30; a possible D gene is TRBD2 (5 bases). V was cut by 0 bases and J by 1 base, with 6 bases left in between. The CDR3 sequence is 14 residues long. The germline gives CDR1 GTSNPN, CDR2 SVGIG (reference sequence). CDR3 sequence reads: CAWSVLENTGELFF. Written as DNA, the CDR3 is TGTGCCTGGAGTGTACTAGAGAACACCGGGGAGCTGTTTTTT. The variable domain in full, with the rest retrieved from reference TRBV30 and TRBJ2-2, is SQTIHQWPATLVQPVGSPLSLECTVEGTSNPNLYWYRQAAGRGLQLLFYSVGIGQISSEVPQNLSASRPQDRQFILSSKKLLLSDSGFYLCAWSVLENTGELFFGEGSRLTVL.

The CDR3 is CTVKGPDRADTQYF. CDR3 sequence (DNA): TGCACCGTGAAGGGGCCGGACAGGGCAGATACGCAGTATTTT. J is TRBJ2-3 and V is TRBV29-1, with TRBD1 identical over 8 bases. Germline V gene data show CDR1 as SQVTM and CDR2 as ANQGSEA. The CDR3 contains 14 residues.

The V and J genes are TRBV27 and TRBJ2-7; D may correspond to TRBD1 or TRBD2 (6 bases each). Per the germline V gene, CDR1 is MNHEY and CDR2 is SMNVEV (reference sequence). The ends were cut back, 8 bases at V and 6 bases at J, with 17 bases in the middle. This CDR3 comprises 13 residues. In DNA form, the CDR3 reads TGTGCCAGCGCAAGAACGGGGGCCGGCGAGCAGTACTTC. Protein sequence: CASARTGAGEQYF.

The sample holds one count of this clone. The chain recombines TRBV6-1 with TRBJ1-2; D gene unclear. The CDR3 is 14 amino acids. Trimming removed 1 base at V and 2 bases at J, with 8 bases between. From germline, CDR1 is MNHNS and CDR2 SASEGT. The CDR3 DNA reads TGTGCCAGCAGTGAAGGTCAGAGAAACTATGGCTACACCTTC. Protein sequence: CASSEGQRNYGYTF.

This rearrangement joins TRBV20-1 to TRBJ1-3, with D uncertain. The CDR3 is 13 residues long. Between the trimmed V and J ends, which lost 7 bases and 0 bases, there was a span of 10 bases. CDR1 and CDR2 from the germline V gene are DFQATT and SNEGSKA (reference sequence). Written as DNA, the CDR3 is TGCAGTGGTAGTGCAACCTCTGGAAACACCATATATTTT. It yields the protein CSGSATSGNTIYF.

This clone was observed a single time. The rearrangement uses TRBV28 and TRBJ1-1; D gene ambiguous. CDR3 size: 15 residues. Germline V lookup: CDR1 MDHEN, CDR2 SYDVKM. The germline V and J ends were trimmed by 3 bases and 1 base, with 12 bases remaining between them. CDR3 sequence: CASSFSRLKNTEAFF. CDR3 in DNA: TGTGCCAGCAGTTTCTCCAGATTAAAGAACACTGAAGCTTTCTTT.

This rearrangement joins TRBV5-1 to TRBJ2-3; no reliable D call. The CDR3 runs to 15 residues. CDR1 is SGHRS and CDR2 is YFSETQ in the germline V gene. V lost 6 bases, J lost 2 bases, and 16 bases lay in between. The CDR3 DNA is TGCGCCAGCAATCGAAGTCCGAAGGACACAGATACGCAGTATTTT. It specifies CASNRSPKDTDTQYF.

For this clone: In the same sample, other DNA sequences code for this CDR3. This chain uses TRBV29-1 with TRBJ1-3; D ambiguous. V was cut by 7 bases and J by 1 base, with 8 bases left in between. Per germline, CDR1 SQVTM and CDR2 ANQGSEA. The CDR3 consists of 12 residues. CDR3 region: CSAGLSGNTIYF. For the CDR3, the DNA is TGCAGCGCCGGTCTTTCTGGAAACACCATATATTTT.

This chain links TRBV5-1 with TRBJ2-2; 11 nucleotides align to TRBD2. CDR3 length: 16 amino acids. The V and J ends lost 6 bases and 4 bases, in that order; junction bases with no gene match: 8. The germline V gene has CDR1 SGHRS and CDR2 YFSETQ. The CDR3 DNA follows: TGCGCCAGCAAATTACTAGCGGGAGAGGGCACCGGGGAGCTGTTTTTT. Amino acid sequence: CASKLLAGEGTGELFF.

The rearrangement uses TRBV14 and TRBJ1-2, with D possibly matching TRBD1 (5 bases). V gave up 5 bases and J gave up 7 bases, with 14 bases separating them. Per the germline V gene, CDR1 is SGHDN and CDR2 is FVKESK. CDR3 length: 13 residues. The CDR3 protein is CASSSQGLFGYTF. CDR3 DNA sequence: TGTGCCAGCAGCTCCCAGGGTCTCTTTGGCTACACCTTC.

The rearrangement joins TRBV5-5 to TRBJ2-7; 14 bases agree with TRBD2. V was pared by 5 bases and J by 3 bases, with 4 bases of the junction left unmatched. Germline CDR1 reads SGHKS; CDR2 reads YYEKEE (reference sequence). CDR3 length: 15 residues. The CDR3 protein is CASSWGLAGVYEQYF. CDR3 nucleotide sequence: TGTGCCAGCAGTTGGGGACTAGCGGGGGTCTACGAGCAGTACTTC.

The chain links TRBV19 to TRBJ1-6, with D possibly matching TRBD1 (6 bases). Looked up from germline, CDR1 is LNHDA and CDR2 is SQIVND (reference sequence). V was pared by 5 bases and J by 1 base, with 15 bases between. The CDR3 sequence is 17 residues long. The CDR3 DNA sequence: TGTGCCAGTAGTTCAACCTCCGGGACATCCTATAATTCACCCCTCCACTTT. Its protein product is CASSSTSGTSYNSPLHF.

The J gene is TRBJ2-7, the V gene TRBV10-3; D may correspond to TRBD1 or TRBD2 (5 bases each). This CDR3 has 14 residues. The V gene lost 8 bases and the J gene lost 2 bases, with 16 bases spanning the gap. The germline gives CDR1 ENHRY, CDR2 SYGVKD. The CDR3 here is CAIRPGPNTYEQYF. The CDR3 DNA sequence: TGTGCCATCCGCCCGGGACCCAACACCTACGAGCAGTACTTC.